This section outlines one T cell receptor (beta chain) sequence together with its context. Its antigen is currently not known. No much larger clonotype is one base removed from it; base qualities were not supplied. Participants in the prospective study were enrolled through a virtual design, were aged roughly 18 to 100 years, and lived in roughly 25 United States geographic areas. In the prospective study, cohorts were assigned on the basis of participant-reported clinical history obtained from a screening survey and a study questionnaire. For ImmuneRACE Cohort 3, a participant was defined as recovered based on two consecutive negative NP/OP PCR tests, clearance by a healthcare professional, or resolution of symptoms. Mobile phlebotomists in the prospective study collected whole blood, serum and a nasopharyngeal or oropharyngeal swab from every participant. Prospective study participants could optionally give additional blood draws and questionnaires over an approximately 2-month period. Blood samples from the prospective study were shipped frozen or at room temperature prior to DNA extraction.

The sample comes from a study of blood T cell repertoires in COVID-19 (TCRdb year 2020). The study in broad terms: Samples from collaborators originated in the United States, Italy and Spain and spanned both the acute and convalescent phases of COVID-19. A de-identified subject ID, COVID-19 status, age in years and sex were almost always included in the sample metadata. The prospective study material was composed of cDNA or gDNA derived from T cells, B-cell-depleted T cells, or PBMCs. HLA class I and class II types, where available, came from metadata supplied by the sample provider rather than from assay-based typing. The samples were drawn from the first 160 participants of the ongoing ImmuneRACE study and from some 1,300 subjects provided by 6 global collaborators. The repertoires were released in a freely available public database intended as a resource for research on the immune response to SARS-CoV-2. Deeply sampled blood TCRbeta repertoires from subjects exposed to, actively infected with, or recovered from COVID-19 were included in the dataset. General findings and caveats noted by the study authors: How much clinical and demographic metadata was included differed by source and by participant, and the metadata was provided uncurated.

The immunoSEQ Assay, a bias-controlled multiplex PCR, was used to amplify TCRbeta CDR3 regions from genomic DNA. The published analysis was carried out like this. The number of nucleated cells in each sample was estimated by amplification of reference gene primers within the assay. Sequence reads were collapsed and filtered to measure the absolute abundance of every unique TCRbeta CDR3 rearrangement. Productive Simpson clonality was computed per sample as the square root of Simpson's diversity index over productive rearrangements. TCRdb obtained this table from immuneACCESS and retained in-frame rearrangements with V and J assigned. These tables miss some clones; where compared with another copy, unresolved V genes account for less than half of the shortfall, and the remainder is unexplained. V, J and clone size derive from that table, while D and trimming were established from the DNA sequence. This sample lists 170,000 or so clones; approximately 90% were detected once. Approximately 6.6% of the sample comes from the top ten.

The CDR3 runs 17 residues from the cysteine to the phenylalanine. The sequence is cut down to CDR3 DNA, 51 bases in frame from base 1. Trimming removed 6 bases from V and 8 bases from J; the gene matches leave 16 bases unexplained. This sequence originates from a woman in her forties or fifties who had recovered from COVID-19. The sequence joins TRBV23-1 to TRBJ2-1; the central 10 bases match TRBD1. TRBV23-1 is known as an ORF, though its function is uncertain. The sample consisted of PBMCs or T cells enriched from blood (not recorded which). The nucleotide sequence is given as TGCGCCAGCAGCCCTCCCCAGGACAGGGGGTTGGTCTATGAGCAGTTCTTC. Translated, this gives CASSPPQDRGLVYEQFF.